These 23 T cell receptor beta chains came from one sample sequenced in a study of blood T cell repertoires in COVID-19. The assay was immunoSEQ multiplex PCR, and TCRdb's table has in-frame clones only and misses some. The sample includes 87,000 or so clones, around 87% seen only once; the top ten take less than 6.5%. The sequenced sample was peripheral blood. The receptors stem from a man between 35 and 55 years old with acute or convalescent COVID-19.

This sequence joins TRBV23-1 and TRBJ2-5; D ambiguous. TRBV23-1 is assigned to the ORF class and has an uncertain function. The V end lost 0 bases, the J end lost 5 bases, and 16 bases lay between the germline ends. This CDR3 comprises 16 residues. CDR3 loop: CASSQSASLREETQYF. CDR3 DNA sequence: TGCGCCAGCAGTCAATCTGCCTCCCTAAGAGAGGAGACCCAGTACTTC.

CDR3 region: CASARQVSYEQYF. The DNA of the CDR3 is TGTGCCAGCGCCAGACAGGTCTCCTACGAGCAGTACTTC. The rearrangement uses TRBV13 and TRBJ2-7; weak D call: TRBD1 (6 bases). Germline lookup yields CDR1 PRHDT and CDR2 FYEKMQ (reference sequence). Trimming removed 8 bases at V and 0 bases at J, with 11 bases between. CDR3 size: 13 residues.

V gene TRBV2 combines with J gene TRBJ2-5; 11 bases map to TRBD2. In germline, CDR1 is SNHLY, CDR2 FYNNEI. The CDR3 extends over 14 amino acids. Trimming cost V 4 bases and J 9 bases; bases outside gene matches: 7. In DNA, the CDR3 is TGTGCCAGCAGTGCTAGCGGGAGGCCTGATGCCCAGTACTTC. Residues: CASSASGRPDAQYF. Based on the CDR3 plus reference TRBV2 and TRBJ2-5, the full variable domain is EPEVTQTPSHQVTQMGQEVILRCVPISNHLYFYWYRQILGQKVEFLVSFYNNEISEKSEIFDDQFSVERPDGSNFTLKIRSTKLEDSAMYFCASSASGRPDAQYFGPGTRLLVL.

This chain links TRBV19 with TRBJ2-1; 7 bases are a match to TRBD1. The V and J ends lost 7 bases and 1 base, in that order; junction bases with no gene match: 10. Per germline, CDR1 LNHDA and CDR2 SQIVND (reference sequence). The CDR3 runs 16 residues. The CDR3 DNA is TGTGCCAGTACCCTGCGACAGGGTTTTTCCTACAATGAGCAGTTCTTC. It is translated as CASTLRQGFSYNEQFF.

This clone showed up just once. V gene TRBV21-1 combines with J gene TRBJ1-6; TRBD1, the table's D call, lacks a check against the DNA. TRBV21-1 is a pseudogene locus. The length of the CDR3 is 14 residues. As DNA, the CDR3 is TGTGCCAGCAGCAAAGATTCAGATAATTCACCCCTCCACTTT. Translated: CASSKDSDNSPLHF.

This sequence joins TRBV6-2 or TRBV6-3 and TRBJ1-1; D is uncertain. The V gene's germline CDR1 is MNHEY and CDR2 SVGEGT. The V end was cut by 2 bases, the J end by 6 bases, with 7 bases between. This CDR3 has 12 residues. CDR3 in DNA: TGTGCCAGCAGTTACCGAGGGCCTGAAGCTTTCTTT. The encoded protein is CASSYRGPEAFF.

The V gene is TRBV7-5, the J gene TRBJ2-7; the tabulated D call, TRBD2, remains unverified against the DNA. TRBV7-5 is shown as a pseudogene. This CDR3 is built from 14 residues. The chain's CDR3 is CARSLVGRRYEQYF. CDR3 DNA: TGTGCCAGAAGCTTAGTCGGGAGGAGGTACGAGCAGTACTTC.

This chain links TRBV19 with TRBJ1-1; 7 nucleotides align to TRBD1. The CDR3 is made up of 16 amino acids. CDR1 is LNHDA and CDR2 is SQIVND in the germline V gene (reference sequence). J was trimmed by 0 bases and V by 6 bases; bases with no gene match: 10. The CDR3 is CASRNRGRNLNTEAFF. The CDR3 bases are TGTGCCAGTAGGAACAGGGGTAGAAATTTGAACACTGAAGCTTTCTTT.

DNA for the CDR3: TGTGCCAGCAGTTATGGGGGCGGGGCGGGAGAGAATGAGCAGTTCTTC. It codes for CASSYGGGAGENEQFF. The V and J genes are TRBV6-5 and TRBJ2-1; perhaps TRBD2 as D (7 bases). There are 16 residues in the CDR3. The germline gives CDR1 MNHEY, CDR2 SVGAGI. V lost 3 bases and J lost 7, with 19 bases in between.

This clone was observed once. CDR3 amino acids: CASSPRTSRGIGEQFF. CDR3 DNA sequence: TGTGCCAGCAGCCCCAGGACCTCCAGGGGGATTGGTGAGCAGTTCTTC. The rearrangement joins TRBV11-3 to TRBJ2-1, with TRBD1 matching over 7 bases. The length of the CDR3 is 16 residues. Trimming cost V 5 bases and J 9 bases; bases outside gene matches: 16. CDR1 and CDR2 from the germline V gene are SGHNT and YENEEA.

The V call is TRBV5-4, the J call TRBJ2-1; 7 bases map to TRBD1. The germline V gene has CDR1 SGHNT and CDR2 YYREEE (reference sequence). This CDR3 comprises 15 residues. The V and J ends lost 1 base and 6 bases, in that order; junction bases with no gene match: 7. The CDR3 region has the DNA TGTGCCAGCAGCTTGAGGACAGGCTTAATCAATGAGCAGTTCTTC. Amino acid sequence: CASSLRTGLINEQFF.

Only a few counts were recorded for this clone. This chain uses TRBV3-1 (or the pseudogene TRBV3-2) with TRBJ2-1, with TRBD2 matching 7 bases. Germline CDR1 reads LGHDT; CDR2 reads YNNKEL (reference sequence). With V trimmed by 6 bases and J by 7 bases, 9 bases remained unmatched. The CDR3 runs to 14 residues. CDR3 region: CASSYPGLPNEQFF. As DNA, the CDR3 is TGTGCCAGCAGTTACCCGGGACTACCGAATGAGCAGTTCTTC.

The chain has TRBV4-1 and TRBJ1-5; D is undetermined. Germline values: CDR1 MGHRA, CDR2 YSYEKL. Trimming removed 2 bases from V and 1 base from J, with 18 bases in between. There are 18 residues in the CDR3. CDR3 region: CASSQPPSEAWSNQPQHF. CDR3 sequence (DNA): TGCGCCAGCAGCCAACCTCCCTCGGAGGCCTGGAGCAATCAGCCCCAGCATTTT.

V gene TRBV5-1 combines with J gene TRBJ1-3; D is perhaps TRBD1 (6 bases). The CDR3 has 16 amino acids. Germline CDR1 reads SGHRS; CDR2 reads YFSETQ. V dropped 2 bases and J dropped 4 bases, with 16 bases sitting between them. CDR3 in amino acids: CASSFEYGGRGNTIYF. CDR3 nucleotide sequence: TGCGCCAGCAGCTTTGAATACGGGGGGCGCGGAAACACCATATATTTT.

The CDR3 DNA follows: TGTGCCAGTAGGTGGACAGGGCGTAACTATGGCTACACCTTC. Translation: CASRWTGRNYGYTF. The chain uses TRBV19 and TRBJ1-2, with 8 bases identical to TRBD1. Germline lookup yields CDR1 LNHDA and CDR2 SQIVND (reference sequence). The CDR3 has 14 amino acids. V lost 6 bases to trimming and J lost 1 base; unmatched junction nucleotides: 4.

V usage is TRBV5-1 and J usage is TRBJ2-3, with 8 bases fitting TRBD2. The trim removed 4 bases at V and 4 bases at J, leaving 20 bases unmatched. Germline V gives CDR1 SGHRS, CDR2 YFSETQ. This CDR3 has 19 amino acids. CDR3 in DNA: TGCGCCAGCAGCCGGAACGAGCGAGCGGGAGTGCAACGGGCAGATACGCAGTATTTT. It codes for CASSRNERAGVQRADTQYF.

This clone was detected only once. The genes are TRBV6-2 or TRBV6-3 and TRBJ2-1; 13 bases are shared with TRBD2. Germline CDR1 reads MNHEY; CDR2 reads SVGEGT. Trimming cost V 2 bases and J 6 bases; bases outside gene matches: 1. The CDR3 spans 15 residues. CDR3 nucleotides: TGTGCCAGCAGTTACCGGACTAGCGGGAGCAATGAGCAGTTCTTC. It yields the protein CASSYRTSGSNEQFF.

The J gene is TRBJ2-3, the V gene TRBV5-4; D possibly corresponds to TRBD1 (6 bases). V was trimmed by 1 base and J by 6 bases, leaving 12 bases between them. Looked up from germline, CDR1 is SGHNT and CDR2 is YYREEE (reference sequence). The CDR3 contains 14 residues. Written as DNA, the CDR3 is TGTGCCAGCAGCTTGTCACAGGGCGAGGATACGCAGTATTTT. This gives the protein CASSLSQGEDTQYF.

This chain links TRBV3-1 (or the pseudogene TRBV3-2) with TRBJ2-1, with D tentatively TRBD2 (5 bases). Germline V gene data show CDR1 as LGHDT and CDR2 as YNNKEL (reference sequence). The germline V and J ends were trimmed by 1 base and 7 bases, with 14 bases remaining between them. The CDR3 totals 15 residues. The DNA for the CDR3 is TGTGCCAGCAGCCAAGGTCTGGACTCAAGGAATGAGCAGTTCTTC. It yields the protein CASSQGLDSRNEQFF.

The V gene is TRBV11-2, the J gene TRBJ2-1; TRBD1 matches 7 bases. Germline values: CDR1 SGHAT, CDR2 FQNNGV. The CDR3 sequence is 13 residues long. The junction had 10 bases not matched to a gene; V was cut back by 6 bases and J by 11 bases. CDR3: CASRPGTELKQFF. In DNA form, the CDR3 reads TGTGCCAGCAGACCCGGGACAGAACTCAAGCAGTTCTTC.

The V gene is TRBV5-1, the J gene TRBJ1-2; no definite D call. V shed 0 bases and J shed 0 bases, with 3 bases lying between them. CDR3 length equals 13 residues. Germline lookup yields CDR1 SGHRS and CDR2 YFSETQ. The DNA for the CDR3 is TGCGCCAGCAGCTTGGGAGCTAACTATGGCTACACCTTC. Translated: CASSLGANYGYTF. Looking up the rest from reference TRBV5-1 and TRBJ1-2 gives the full variable domain: KAGVTQTPRYLIKTRGQQVTLSCSPISGHRSVSWYQQTPGQGLQFLFEYFSETQRNKGNFPGRFSGRQFSNSRSEMNVSTLELGDSALYLCASSLGANYGYTFGSGTRLTVV.

This chain joins TRBV30 and TRBJ1-2, with 9 nucleotides matching TRBD1. The V gene end was trimmed by 2 bases and the J gene end by 7 bases; junction bases not matched to a gene: 5. Germline V CDR1 and CDR2: GTSNPN, SVGIG (reference sequence). The CDR3 spans 13 residues. CDR3 amino acids: CAWSPGTGFGYTF. CDR3 nucleotides: TGTGCCTGGAGTCCCGGGACAGGGTTTGGCTACACCTTC. Supplemented by reference TRBV30 and TRBJ1-2, the full variable domain reads SQTIHQWPATLVQPVGSPLSLECTVEGTSNPNLYWYRQAAGRGLQLLFYSVGIGQISSEVPQNLSASRPQDRQFILSSKKLLLSDSGFYLCAWSPGTGFGYTFGSGTRLTVV.

DNA of the CDR3: TGTGCCAGCAGCTTGGGTTATTACGAGCAGTACTTC. Encoded protein: CASSLGYYEQYF. The chain uses TRBV5-8 and TRBJ2-7; D call uncertain. The CDR3 has 12 residues. Germline V gives CDR1 SGHTS, CDR2 YDEGEE. The V gene lost 0 bases and the J gene lost 4 bases, with 5 bases spanning the gap.